The 4 T cell receptor beta chains presented below share a single source sample, sequenced in a study of T cell responses to AZD1222 COVID-19 vaccine. Profiled with immunoSEQ multiplex PCR; TCRdb holds only in-frame clones, not every one. The sample shows fewer than 200,000 clones, 70% to 90% of them seen only once. The sample here was peripheral blood, taken 28 days after the second AZD1222 dose. These receptors all stem from an adult who received the AZD1222 COVID-19 vaccine.

The V call is TRBV5-1, the J call TRBJ1-5, with TRBD1 matching 10 bases. Germline V gives CDR1 SGHRS, CDR2 YFSETQ. Trimming cost V 4 bases and J 7 bases; bases outside gene matches: 5. The CDR3 is 14 residues long. The CDR3, as DNA: TGCGCCAGCAGCCCTGGGGACAGGGGACAGCCCCAGCATTTT. Its protein is CASSPGDRGQPQHF.

There are a few counts of this clone. The chain combines TRBV4-2 with TRBJ1-1; no clear D gene. V lost 4 bases and J lost 1, with 13 bases in between. This CDR3 has 15 residues. The germline CDR1 and CDR2 sequences are LGHNA and YNFKEQ. Here the CDR3 DNA reads TGTGCCAGCAGCCTCCAACCCAGCCCGAACACTGAAGCTTTCTTT. This gives the protein CASSLQPSPNTEAFF.

This clone occurred once. The J gene is TRBJ2-5, the V gene TRBV5-1; possible D gene TRBD2, 6 bases. The germline V gene has CDR1 SGHRS and CDR2 YFSETQ. The CDR3 spans 13 residues. V lost 0 bases to trimming and J lost 5 bases, with 8 bases between them. CDR3 sequence reads: CASSLVTSETQYF. CDR3 nucleotide sequence: TGCGCCAGCAGCTTGGTGACTAGTGAGACCCAGTACTTC.

This chain uses TRBV7-2 with TRBJ2-1; TRBD2 might be the D (5 bases). The CDR3 is 17 residues long. Germline lookup yields CDR1 SGHTA and CDR2 FQGNSA. The V and J ends lost 8 bases and 1 base respectively, with 21 bases between them. CDR3 region: CASLPLLGLASYNEQFF. The CDR3 DNA follows: TGTGCCAGCCTTCCCCTACTCGGACTGGCTTCCTACAATGAGCAGTTCTTC. The variable domain in full, completed from reference TRBV7-2 and TRBJ2-1, reads GAGVSQSPSNKVTEKGKDVELRCDPISGHTALYWYRQSLGQGLEFLIYFQGNSAPDKSGLPSDRFSAERTGGSVSTLTIQRTQQEDSAVYLCASLPLLGLASYNEQFFGPGTRLTVL.